The 20 T cell receptor beta chains reported below all come from one sample, sequenced in a study of technical replicates of blood from a few donors. Repertoires were generated with immunoSEQ multiplex PCR, while TCRdb's copy carries only in-frame clones and drops some. The data show just under 60,000 clones, 91% seen once. The sample taken for sequencing was PBMCs. These TCRs come from a human donor in good health. Some clones in this sample may be carry-over from other donors' samples.

This chain joins TRBV27 and TRBJ2-7; D perhaps matches TRBD1 (5 bases). This CDR3 contains 15 residues. V lost 10 bases to trimming and J lost 4 bases, with 23 bases between them. Germline CDR1 MNHEY, CDR2 SMNVEV (reference sequence). The DNA for the CDR3 is TGTGCCACCGAGGAGAACTTAGCAGGGAATTACGAGCAGTACTTC. Its translation is CATEENLAGNYEQYF.

This clone was detected once. The CDR3 here is CAWSEGGKGSYEQYF. CDR3 bases: TGTGCCTGGAGTGAAGGCGGGAAGGGCTCCTACGAGCAGTACTTC. V gene TRBV30 combines with J gene TRBJ2-7, with a weak D call TRBD2 (6 bases). CDR1 GTSNPN and CDR2 SVGIG come from the germline V gene (reference sequence). V shed 1 base and J shed 0 bases, with 13 bases lying between them. The CDR3 contains 15 residues.

V is TRBV27 and J is TRBJ1-1, with unresolved D. The CDR3 is 14 amino acids. V lost 3 bases and J lost 5, with 13 bases in between. CDR1 MNHEY and CDR2 SMNVEV come from the germline V gene (reference sequence). CDR3 in amino acids: CASSFLAAGTEAFF. The DNA for the CDR3 is TGTGCCAGCAGTTTCTTGGCGGCTGGGACTGAAGCTTTCTTT.

The V gene is TRBV11-1, the J gene TRBJ2-1; D not certain. The germline V and J ends were trimmed by 3 bases and 9 bases, with 15 bases remaining between them. CDR3 size: 14 residues. Germline CDR1 is SGHAT and CDR2 is FQDESV (reference sequence). The CDR3 nucleotides read TGTGCCAGCAGCTTCAATCTTCTAGATCCTGAGCAGTTCTTC. It specifies CASSFNLLDPEQFF.

This clone appeared a few times. The gene calls are TRBV6-1 and TRBJ2-3; TRBD2 is a possible D gene (6 bases). CDR3 length: 15 amino acids. CDR1 and CDR2 from the germline V gene are MNHNS and SASEGT. V was clipped by 9 bases and J by 3 bases, with 19 bases between them. The CDR3 DNA reads as TGTGCCAGTCCGAGGCCGGGGGAGATGACAGATACGCAGTATTTT. It is translated as CASPRPGEMTDTQYF.

This chain joins TRBV9 and TRBJ2-5, with TRBD2 matching 8 bases. CDR1 SGDLS and CDR2 YYNGEE come from the germline V gene. The junction had 3 bases not matched to a gene; V was cut back by 0 bases and J by 5 bases. The CDR3 is 14 amino acids. CDR3 DNA sequence: TGTGCCAGCAGCGTAGGCCTAGCGGGCGAGACCCAGTACTTC. It codes for CASSVGLAGETQYF.

V is TRBV6-5 and J is TRBJ2-1; possibly TRBD2 for D (5 bases). This CDR3 comprises 14 residues. Trimming removed 1 base from V and 5 bases from J, with 9 bases in between. Germline CDR1 is MNHEY and CDR2 is SVGAGI. Written as DNA, the CDR3 is TGTGCCAGCAGTTACTTACTAGATGACAATGAGCAGTTCTTC. Translation gives CASSYLLDDNEQFF.

The chain links TRBV2 to TRBJ2-7; TRBD1 matches at 7 bases. This CDR3 has 12 amino acids. The V gene's germline CDR1 is SNHLY and CDR2 FYNNEI. With 8 bases clipped from V and 5 bases from J, the junction kept 6 bases outside the gene matches. In DNA, the CDR3 is TGTGCCAGCTACAAAGGGACAGACGAGCAGTACTTC. This translates into CASYKGTDEQYF. Based on the CDR3 plus reference TRBV2 and TRBJ2-7, the full variable domain is EPEVTQTPSHQVTQMGQEVILRCVPISNHLYFYWYRQILGQKVEFLVSFYNNEISEKSEIFDDQFSVERPDGSNFTLKIRSTKLEDSAMYFCASYKGTDEQYFGPGTRLTVT.

The chain carries TRBV6-1 and TRBJ2-3, with 7 bases lining up with TRBD2. This CDR3 spans 15 amino acids. Per the germline V gene, CDR1 is MNHNS and CDR2 is SASEGT. Trimming cost V 5 bases and J 0 bases; bases outside gene matches: 5. CDR3 DNA sequence: TGTGCCAGCAGTTCCGCGGGAGTTAGCACAGATACGCAGTATTTT. Translation gives CASSSAGVSTDTQYF.

V and J are TRBV5-1 and TRBJ2-2; 8 positions match TRBD2. The length of the CDR3 is 15 residues. V shed 7 bases, J shed 4 bases, and the junction held 9 bases outside the gene matches. CDR1 and CDR2 (germline): SGHRS, YFSETQ. The CDR3 is CASRWREESTGELFF. As DNA, the CDR3 is TGCGCCAGCCGATGGCGGGAGGAGAGCACCGGGGAGCTGTTTTTT.

V and J are TRBV27 and TRBJ1-1; D ambiguous. Trimming pared 5 bases from V and 1 base from J, leaving 11 bases between. This CDR3 contains 14 residues. Germline CDR1 and CDR2: MNHEY and SMNVEV (reference sequence). Here the CDR3 DNA reads TGTGCCAGCAGTCGAGAGGCCCCGAACACTGAAGCTTTCTTT. Amino acids: CASSREAPNTEAFF.

This clone was counted once. The gene calls are TRBV11-2 and TRBJ1-1; 7 nucleotides line up with TRBD1. Per the germline V gene, CDR1 is SGHAT and CDR2 is FQNNGV. This CDR3 has 14 residues. The trim removed 5 bases at V and 5 bases at J, leaving 8 bases unmatched. CDR3 sequence (DNA): TGTGCCAGCAGCCCCCCCGACAGGGTGACTGAAGCTTTCTTT. As protein: CASSPPDRVTEAFF.

The genes are TRBV5-1 and TRBJ2-2, with a possible D match to TRBD2 (6 bases). Germline V gene data show CDR1 as SGHRS and CDR2 as YFSETQ. This CDR3 is 15 amino acids long. V lost 1 base, J lost 2 bases, and 9 bases lay in between. The CDR3 protein is CASSLWGVNTGELFF. The CDR3 nucleotides read TGCGCCAGCAGCTTGTGGGGGGTTAACACCGGGGAGCTGTTTTTT. Based on the CDR3 plus reference TRBV5-1 and TRBJ2-2, the full variable domain is KAGVTQTPRYLIKTRGQQVTLSCSPISGHRSVSWYQQTPGQGLQFLFEYFSETQRNKGNFPGRFSGRQFSNSRSEMNVSTLELGDSALYLCASSLWGVNTGELFFGEGSRLTVL.

This chain uses TRBV5-1 with TRBJ2-7; TRBD1 aligns across 7 bases. Germline V lookup: CDR1 SGHRS, CDR2 YFSETQ. The CDR3 runs 15 residues. The V segment lost 3 bases and the J segment 2 bases; nucleotides outside the gene matches: 8. CDR3 in amino acids: CASSSPTGKAYEQYF. For the CDR3, the DNA is TGCGCCAGCAGCTCGCCGACAGGGAAGGCCTACGAGCAGTACTTC. Full variable domain (remainder filled in from reference TRBV5-1 and TRBJ2-7): KAGVTQTPRYLIKTRGQQVTLSCSPISGHRSVSWYQQTPGQGLQFLFEYFSETQRNKGNFPGRFSGRQFSNSRSEMNVSTLELGDSALYLCASSSPTGKAYEQYFGPGTRLTVT.

This chain connects TRBV6-6 to TRBJ2-2; TRBD1 agrees at 7 bases. Per the germline V gene, CDR1 is MNHNY and CDR2 is SVGAGI (reference sequence). After removal of 5 bases from V and 1 base from J, the junction contained 4 bases not matched to a gene. The CDR3 extends over 15 amino acids. Written as DNA, the CDR3 is TGTGCCAGCAGTAGGGACAGATTGAACACCGGGGAGCTGTTTTTT. It encodes CASSRDRLNTGELFF.

The chain is built from TRBV30 and TRBJ1-2, with 9 bases lining up with TRBD1. This CDR3 has 13 residues. V was pared by 5 bases and J by 8 bases, with 9 bases of the junction left unmatched. Germline values: CDR1 GTSNPN, CDR2 SVGIG (reference sequence). The CDR3 nucleotides are TGTGCCTGGGACCGGGACAGGGTGAGCGGCTACACCTTC. Its translation: CAWDRDRVSGYTF.

The gene calls are TRBV27 and TRBJ1-5; the D gene is possibly TRBD1 (5 bases). CDR1 is MNHEY, CDR2 SMNVEV, per germline (reference sequence). The germline V and J ends were trimmed by 0 bases and 6 bases, with 12 bases remaining between them. The CDR3 runs to 15 residues. CDR3 sequence (DNA): TGTGCCAGCAGTTTATCGTGGGGCTACCCTCAGCCCCAGCATTTT. It is translated as CASSLSWGYPQPQHF.

This chain uses TRBV15 with TRBJ2-1; tentatively, D is TRBD2 (6 bases). Trimming stripped 5 bases from V and 12 bases from J, with 17 bases between. The CDR3 is 13 amino acids. Germline assignment: CDR1 LNHNV and CDR2 YYDKDF (reference sequence). In DNA form, the CDR3 reads TGTGCCACCAGCCGGGACTCCCAATATGGGCAGTTCTTC. Its translation: CATSRDSQYGQFF.

The chain is built from TRBV6-1 and TRBJ1-1; TRBD1 is a possible D gene (6 bases). V lost 9 bases, J lost 0 bases, and 14 bases lay in between. This CDR3 is 14 amino acids long. Germline CDR1 MNHNS, CDR2 SASEGT. In DNA form, the CDR3 reads TGTGCCAGTCATACACAGGGAGTGAACACTGAAGCTTTCTTT. Protein: CASHTQGVNTEAFF.

V gene TRBV9 combines with J gene TRBJ2-2, with D perhaps matching TRBD1 (5 bases). The germline V and J ends were trimmed by 0 bases and 4 bases, with 10 bases remaining between them. The CDR3 contains 15 residues. Germline-derived CDR1 and CDR2 are SGDLS and YYNGEE. The CDR3, as DNA: TGTGCCAGCAGCGTAGGGGGCCACCGCACCGGGGAGCTGTTTTTT. Translated, it gives CASSVGGHRTGELFF. Drawing the rest from reference TRBV9 and TRBJ2-2, the complete variable domain is DSGVTQTPKHLITATGQRVTLRCSPRSGDLSVYWYQQSLDQGLQFLIQYYNGEERAKGNILERFSAQQFPDLHSELNLSSLELGDSALYFCASSVGGHRTGELFFGEGSRLTVL.